Below, 22 T cell receptor beta chains from the same sample are listed, as sequenced in a study of T cell changes during pregnancy in multiple sclerosis. Some clones are missing from TCRdb's copy, which holds only in-frame ones; the method was immunoSEQ multiplex PCR. This table holds roughly 38,000 clones, around nine tenths found once. The sequenced sample was CD4+ T cells from peripheral blood mononuclear cells, obtained in the second trimester of pregnancy. The receptor set was obtained from a female donor in good health, enrolled as a control in a pregnancy study.

The chain links TRBV4-2 to TRBJ2-1, with 8 bases matching TRBD1. The CDR3 consists of 16 residues. With V trimmed by 0 bases and J by 3 bases, 4 bases remained unmatched. Germline CDR1 reads LGHNA; CDR2 reads YNFKEQ. The DNA of the CDR3 is TGTGCCAGCAGCCAAGATAACAGGGGGATCTACAATGAGCAGTTCTTC. Translation gives CASSQDNRGIYNEQFF.

This clone was counted once. The chain joins TRBV19 to TRBJ1-1; 8 bases are a match to TRBD1. The CDR3 extends over 13 amino acids. Germline assignment: CDR1 LNHDA and CDR2 SQIVND (reference sequence). After removal of 5 bases from V and 6 bases from J, the junction contained 5 bases not matched to a gene. CDR3 residues: CASSRIQGAEAFF. The DNA of the CDR3 is TGTGCCAGTAGTCGGATACAGGGGGCTGAAGCTTTCTTT.

The V and J genes are TRBV29-1 and TRBJ2-5, with D unresolved. There are 12 residues in the CDR3. Trimming removed 4 bases from V and 5 bases from J, with 11 bases in between. Germline CDR1 is SQVTM and CDR2 is ANQGSEA. In DNA form, the CDR3 reads TGCAGCGTTGGCAGGCCTGGGGAGACCCAGTACTTC. This translates into CSVGRPGETQYF.

The table lists this clone with a count of one. The rearrangement joins TRBV7-8 to TRBJ2-3; TRBD1 is a possible D gene (5 bases). This CDR3 region has 14 residues. Germline V gene sequence: CDR1 SGHVS, CDR2 FQNEAQ. V was trimmed by 1 base and J by 3 bases, leaving 8 bases between them. CDR3 bases: TGTGCCAGCAGCTTAGTGTCAGGGACAGATACGCAGTATTTT. Residues: CASSLVSGTDTQYF.

The rearrangement joins TRBV7-9 to TRBJ1-1; tentatively, D is TRBD1 (6 bases). CDR3 size: 15 residues. Germline CDR1 SEHNR, CDR2 FQNEAQ (reference sequence). The germline V and J ends were trimmed by 3 bases and 4 bases, with 15 bases remaining between them. CDR3 region: CASSLREYRATEAFF. CDR3 DNA sequence: TGTGCCAGCAGCTTGAGGGAGTACAGGGCCACTGAAGCTTTCTTT. Drawing the rest from reference TRBV7-9 and TRBJ1-1, the complete variable domain is DTGVSQNPRHKITKRGQNVTFRCDPISEHNRLYWYRQTLGQGPEFLTYFQNEAQLEKSRLLSDRFSAERPKGSFSTLEIQRTEQGDSAMYLCASSLREYRATEAFFGQGTRLTVV.

The V call is TRBV28, the J call TRBJ2-1; D perhaps matches TRBD1 (7 bases). The length of the CDR3 is 15 residues. CDR1 MDHEN and CDR2 SYDVKM come from the germline V gene. V was shortened by 7 bases and J by 6 bases, with 19 bases between the two germline ends. The CDR3 DNA reads as TGTGCCAGCAAGAAGACAGGGAATAGCGGCAATGAGCAGTTCTTC. Translation: CASKKTGNSGNEQFF.

This chain connects TRBV4-1 to TRBJ2-3; D gene uncertain. Per germline, CDR1 MGHRA and CDR2 YSYEKL. The length of the CDR3 is 12 residues. The germline V and J ends were trimmed by 4 bases and 2 bases, with 4 bases remaining between them. CDR3 amino acids: CASSPHTDTQYF. DNA for the CDR3: TGCGCCAGCAGCCCACACACAGATACGCAGTATTTT.

This chain joins TRBV5-1 and TRBJ1-5; possibly TRBD1 for D (5 bases). Germline loops: CDR1 SGHRS, CDR2 YFSETQ. This CDR3 spans 13 amino acids. The ends were cut back, 4 bases at V and 7 bases at J, with 12 bases in the middle. CDR3: CASSGGDGQPQHF. CDR3 coding DNA: TGCGCCAGCAGCGGGGGGGACGGGCAGCCCCAGCATTTT.

The rearrangement joins TRBV7-8 to TRBJ1-5, with TRBD1 matching 8 bases. The CDR3 has 13 amino acids. J was trimmed by 8 bases and V by 5 bases; bases with no gene match: 5. Germline CDR1 and CDR2: SGHVS and FQNEAQ. The CDR3 loop is CASSKQGEEPQHF. In nucleotides, the CDR3 is TGTGCCAGCAGCAAACAGGGGGAGGAGCCCCAGCATTTT.

The chain carries TRBV5-1 and TRBJ2-7; 8 nucleotides agree with TRBD1. In germline, CDR1 is SGHRS, CDR2 YFSETQ. The ends lost 4 bases at V and 6 bases at J; junction bases unmatched: 9. The CDR3 is made up of 14 amino acids. The CDR3 reads CASSPTGTGAEQYF. The CDR3 DNA reads as TGCGCCAGCAGCCCTACCGGGACAGGTGCCGAGCAGTACTTC.

The rearrangement uses TRBV5-1 and TRBJ2-3; D is unclear. V was clipped by 5 bases and J by 0 bases, with 7 bases between them. The CDR3 runs 13 residues. The germline CDR1 and CDR2 sequences are SGHRS and YFSETQ. The chain's CDR3 is CASSLQSTDTQYF. CDR3 nucleotides: TGCGCCAGCAGTTTGCAGAGCACAGATACGCAGTATTTT.

The rearrangement joins TRBV18 to TRBJ1-4; weak D call: TRBD1 (5 bases). This CDR3 contains 13 residues. V was trimmed by 1 base and J by 7 bases, leaving 7 bases between them. CDR1 is KGHSH, CDR2 LQKENI, per germline. In nucleotides, the CDR3 is TGTGCCAGCTCACCACTGGGGGGTGAAAAACTGTTTTTT. It yields the protein CASSPLGGEKLFF.

This chain links TRBV7-9 with TRBJ1-2; 8 positions agree with TRBD1. This CDR3 contains 14 residues. From germline, CDR1 is SEHNR and CDR2 FQNEAQ (reference sequence). J lost 0 bases, V lost 6 bases, and 3 bases had no gene match. The CDR3 nucleotides are TGTGCCAGCAGTGCAGGGGGCACTAACTATGGCTACACCTTC. Encoded protein: CASSAGGTNYGYTF. The full variable domain, rest sourced from reference TRBV7-9 and TRBJ1-2, is DTGVSQNPRHKITKRGQNVTFRCDPISEHNRLYWYRQTLGQGPEFLTYFQNEAQLEKSRLLSDRFSAERPKGSFSTLEIQRTEQGDSAMYLCASSAGGTNYGYTFGSGTRLTVV.

The sample holds one count of this clone. The chain joins TRBV7-2 to TRBJ2-7, with D tentatively TRBD2 (5 bases). The CDR3 is 15 residues long. V was pared by 3 bases and J by 4 bases, with 16 bases between. The germline V gene has CDR1 SGHTA and CDR2 FQGNSA. The CDR3 DNA follows: TGTGCCAGCAGCTTCGCGCCGGGATCTGGGTACGAGCAGTACTTC. Translated, it gives CASSFAPGSGYEQYF.

The V call is TRBV18, the J call TRBJ1-4; 7 positions agree with TRBD1. The CDR3 extends over 16 amino acids. J was trimmed by 4 bases and V by 6 bases; bases with no gene match: 11. From germline, CDR1 is KGHSH and CDR2 LQKENI. The CDR3 DNA sequence: TGTGCCAGCTCGTTTAACCTCGGACAGGATAATGAAAAACTGTTTTTT. Its protein product is CASSFNLGQDNEKLFF.

The chain couples TRBV7-2 to TRBJ2-3; D unresolved. The germline V and J ends were trimmed by 3 bases and 10 bases, with 11 bases remaining between them. The CDR3 runs 12 residues. Germline V gene lookup returns CDR1 SGHTA and CDR2 FQGNSA. CDR3 region: CASSFSPAAQYF. Written as DNA, the CDR3 is TGTGCCAGCAGCTTTAGCCCCGCTGCGCAGTATTTT.

This chain connects TRBV19 to TRBJ1-2, with a weak D call TRBD1 (6 bases). The germline V and J ends were trimmed by 5 bases and 1 base, with 14 bases remaining between them. Germline V CDR1 and CDR2: LNHDA, SQIVND (reference sequence). The CDR3 contains 15 residues. CDR3 nucleotides: TGTGCCAGTAGTCGGACCCCACAGGGTAACTATGGCTACACCTTC. Translating gives CASSRTPQGNYGYTF.

The chain links TRBV30 to TRBJ2-2; 9 positions agree with TRBD1. The CDR3 covers 13 residues. Germline V gene data show CDR1 as GTSNPN and CDR2 as SVGIG (reference sequence). The J segment lost 6 bases and the V segment lost 5 bases, leaving 4 bases of the junction unmatched. This CDR3 is CAWGTGFAGELFF. CDR3 DNA: TGTGCCTGGGGGACAGGGTTTGCCGGGGAGCTGTTTTTT.

The CDR3 nucleotides are TGTGCCAGCTCACCTCTAGCGGGGGGTGAGCAGTTCTTC. It translates to CASSPLAGGEQFF. This rearrangement joins TRBV18 to TRBJ2-1; TRBD2 aligns across 11 bases. The CDR3 is 13 residues long. Trimming at V came to 3 bases and at J to 9 bases, leaving 1 base not matched to a gene. Per the germline V gene, CDR1 is KGHSH and CDR2 is LQKENI.

The chain employs TRBV19 and TRBJ2-7; D perhaps matches TRBD2 (6 bases). CDR1 is LNHDA and CDR2 is SQIVND in the germline V gene (reference sequence). The V end lost 4 bases, the J end lost 7 bases, and 11 bases lay between the germline ends. The CDR3 length is 12 residues. DNA of the CDR3: TGTGCCAGTAGTACCCGGGGAGGTGAGCAGTACTTC. This sequence encodes CASSTRGGEQYF.

The rearrangement uses TRBV7-2 and TRBJ1-5; D not resolved. The germline V and J ends were trimmed by 1 base and 3 bases, with 10 bases remaining between them. This CDR3 region has 15 residues. Germline-derived CDR1 and CDR2 are SGHTA and FQGNSA. The CDR3 DNA reads as TGTGCCAGCAGCTTAGTCCCGCAGGCCAATCAGCCCCAGCATTTT. Its translation: CASSLVPQANQPQHF.

This chain connects TRBV7-9 to TRBJ1-1, with 7 bases fitting TRBD1. The V segment lost 4 bases and the J segment 7 bases; nucleotides outside the gene matches: 9. Germline CDR1 and CDR2: SEHNR and FQNEAQ (reference sequence). This CDR3 region has 14 residues. CDR3 in DNA: TGTGCCAGCAGCTCGACGGGGACAGCAAATGAAGCTTTCTTT. Residues: CASSSTGTANEAFF.